The 21 T cell receptor beta chains given below trace back to one sample, sequenced in a study of CD8+ T cells in alopecia areata. The treatment is: oral pan-JAK inhibitor, 5-10 mg twice daily. Reverse transcription of extracted RNA yielded cDNA, which provided the sequencing template. Assay used: immunoSEQ multiplex PCR; TCRdb lists only in-frame clones, some missing. Here the sample spans hundreds of thousands of clones, more than 30% being singletons. Source: CD4+ T cells sorted from blood, taken at roughly week 30, from a patient treated with tofacitinib. All receptors come from a human donor with alopecia areata.

The chain carries TRBV6-5 and TRBJ1-2; 7 nucleotides line up with TRBD1. The CDR3 length is 14 residues. J gave up 5 bases and V 6 bases, and 9 bases lay outside the gene matches. Looked up from germline, CDR1 is MNHEY and CDR2 is SVGAGI. CDR3 coding DNA: TGTGCCAGCAGGCTACACAGGGGCTTATATGGCTACACCTTC. This encodes CASRLHRGLYGYTF.

The chain recombines TRBV18 with TRBJ1-1; TRBD1 is a possible D gene (5 bases). Germline-derived CDR1 and CDR2 are KGHSH and LQKENI. V was pared by 3 bases and J by 4 bases, with 15 bases between. The CDR3 is 15 amino acids. The DNA for the CDR3 is TGTGCCAGCTCACCCGCCGCAGGGAGGCGCACTGAAGCTTTCTTT. Translating it yields CASSPAAGRRTEAFF.

The rearrangement uses TRBV12-5 and TRBJ2-5; 9 nucleotides match TRBD2. Germline values: CDR1 LGHNT, CDR2 FRNRAP. The V and J ends lost 7 bases and 3 bases, in that order; junction bases with no gene match: 9. The CDR3 is made up of 15 amino acids. CDR3 residues: CASARSGRFEETQYF. The CDR3 DNA is TGTGCTAGTGCCCGTAGCGGGAGATTTGAAGAGACCCAGTACTTC.

The chain combines TRBV7-3 with TRBJ2-7; TRBD2 aligns across 8 bases. V lost 5 bases to trimming and J lost 6 bases; unmatched junction nucleotides: 12. Germline CDR1 and CDR2: SGHTA and FQGTGA. The CDR3 extends over 15 amino acids. The CDR3 DNA reads TGTGCCAGCAGCGCCAGCGGGAGAGGTGGGGGCGAGCAGTACTTC. Residues: CASSASGRGGGEQYF.

This clone appeared once. The chain combines TRBV6-5 with TRBJ2-7; D not certain. The germline gives CDR1 MNHEY, CDR2 SVGAGI. The CDR3 length is 12 residues. Trimming cost V 4 bases and J 4 bases, with 8 bases left between them. CDR3 sequence (DNA): TGTGCCAGCAGTTCAACTGGATACGAGCAGTACTTC. It specifies CASSSTGYEQYF.

This clone has only a few counts. The V and J genes are TRBV29-1 and TRBJ2-4; 9 bases match TRBD1. CDR1 is SQVTM, CDR2 ANQGSEA, per germline. The CDR3 has 15 residues. With V trimmed by 4 bases and J by 0 bases, 4 bases remained unmatched. The CDR3 loop reads CSVGKQGAAKNIQYF. In DNA, the CDR3 is TGCAGCGTTGGGAAACAGGGGGCAGCCAAAAACATTCAGTACTTC.

The J gene is TRBJ2-7, the V gene TRBV6-6; D ambiguous. This CDR3 contains 15 residues. The V end lost 3 bases, the J end lost 6 bases, and 18 bases lay between the germline ends. In germline, CDR1 is MNHNY, CDR2 SVGAGI (reference sequence). The CDR3 loop is CASSYGPALAPEQYF. CDR3 nucleotide sequence: TGTGCCAGCAGTTATGGGCCGGCCCTCGCGCCCGAGCAGTACTTC.

J is TRBJ1-5 and V is TRBV29-1, with 9 bases fitting TRBD1. Trimming at V came to 7 bases and at J to 4 bases, leaving 8 bases not matched to a gene. The CDR3 is made up of 14 amino acids. Germline CDR1 is SQVTM and CDR2 is ANQGSEA. The CDR3 coding sequence is TGCAGCGCAATAACAGGGGGCGGAAATCAGCCCCAGCATTTT. Translation: CSAITGGGNQPQHF.

The V call is TRBV29-1, the J call TRBJ2-2; 7 nucleotides match TRBD1. The V and J ends lost 5 bases and 0 bases, in that order; junction bases with no gene match: 9. The CDR3 has 16 amino acids. Germline V gene data show CDR1 as SQVTM and CDR2 as ANQGSEA. The CDR3 DNA follows: TGCAGCGTTTCCGGGACAGCGATACCGAACACCGGGGAGCTGTTTTTT. Translation gives CSVSGTAIPNTGELFF.

This clone occurred a few times. V and J are TRBV5-8 and TRBJ1-1, with D possibly being TRBD1 (6 bases). The length of the CDR3 is 14 residues. Germline CDR1 reads SGHTS; CDR2 reads YDEGEE. Trimming took off 0 bases at V and 10 bases at J, with 16 bases between the two ends. In DNA, the CDR3 is TGTGCCAGCAGCTTGGAGGTAGGGGGGAGAGGAGCTTTCTTT. This sequence encodes CASSLEVGGRGAFF.

This chain links TRBV14 with TRBJ2-4; the D is unclear. V was trimmed by 4 bases and J by 1 base, leaving 8 bases between them. Germline-derived CDR1 and CDR2 are SGHDN and FVKESK. This CDR3 region has 14 residues. The CDR3 here is CASSLGRAKNIQYF. The CDR3 DNA reads TGTGCCAGCAGCCTAGGTCGGGCCAAAAACATTCAGTACTTC.

This clone was counted a few times. This chain joins TRBV29-1 and TRBJ1-1, with unresolved D. Germline V gene lookup returns CDR1 SQVTM and CDR2 ANQGSEA. V was shortened by 7 bases and J by 4 bases, with 16 bases between the two germline ends. The CDR3 covers 13 residues. CDR3 region: CSATMWVSTEAFF. The CDR3 coding sequence is TGCAGCGCCACGATGTGGGTGAGCACTGAAGCTTTCTTT.

The chain links TRBV4-1 to TRBJ1-2; a weak D match, TRBD1 (5 bases). Germline loops: CDR1 MGHRA, CDR2 YSYEKL. V lost 3 bases to trimming and J lost 8 bases, with 13 bases between them. The CDR3 totals 13 residues. This CDR3 reads CASSHYGRVGYTF. CDR3 nucleotide sequence: TGCGCCAGCAGCCACTATGGCAGGGTCGGCTACACCTTC.

This clone appeared a few times. This sequence joins TRBV6-5 and TRBJ2-7; TRBD2 aligns across 9 bases. Looked up from germline, CDR1 is MNHEY and CDR2 is SVGAGI. After removal of 0 bases from V and 3 bases from J, the junction contained 6 bases not matched to a gene. There are 16 residues in the CDR3. The CDR3 DNA sequence: TGTGCCAGCAGTTACTCCGCTAGCGGGACTGTCTACGAGCAGTACTTC. It specifies CASSYSASGTVYEQYF.

This chain links TRBV12-5 with TRBJ2-3; D not resolved. The CDR3 covers 12 residues. With 4 bases removed from V and 6 bases from J, the gap between germline ends came to 8 bases. Germline V gene lookup returns CDR1 LGHNT and CDR2 FRNRAP. The CDR3 DNA follows: TGTGCTAGTGGTTCTCACCTTGATACGCAGTATTTT. Residues: CASGSHLDTQYF.

The rearrangement uses TRBV19 and TRBJ1-1; the D gene is possibly TRBD1 (6 bases). Germline CDR1 LNHDA, CDR2 SQIVND (reference sequence). The CDR3 sequence is 14 residues long. V was shortened by 8 bases and J by 3 bases, with 16 bases between the two germline ends. In DNA form, the CDR3 reads TGTGCCAGTGGAACGACAGGCGGGGACACTGAAGCTTTCTTT. Translating it yields CASGTTGGDTEAFF.

V is TRBV15 and J is TRBJ2-7; D is possibly TRBD2 (5 bases). Germline CDR1 reads LNHNV; CDR2 reads YYDKDF (reference sequence). The length of the CDR3 is 16 residues. The V and J ends lost 0 bases and 5 bases respectively, with 17 bases between them. CDR3 protein: CATSRDRDSSGDEQYF. The CDR3 nucleotides are TGTGCCACCAGCAGAGATCGAGACTCAAGCGGCGACGAGCAGTACTTC.

This clone has just a few counts. This chain links TRBV5-1 with TRBJ2-2; no definite D call. V shed 4 bases and J shed 1 base, with 14 bases lying between them. The germline V gene encodes CDR1 SGHRS and CDR2 YFSETQ. This CDR3 comprises 16 residues. The CDR3 loop reads CASSLNSYGNTGELFF. The DNA for the CDR3 is TGCGCCAGCAGCCTTAACTCTTACGGGAACACCGGGGAGCTGTTTTTT.

The V gene is TRBV10-3, the J gene TRBJ2-7; a possible D gene is TRBD1 (5 bases). With 2 bases removed from V and 0 bases from J, the gap between germline ends came to 11 bases. Per germline, CDR1 ENHRY and CDR2 SYGVKD. The CDR3 consists of 15 residues. This chain's CDR3 is CAISEVNTGSYEQYF. The DNA of the CDR3 is TGTGCCATCAGTGAGGTCAACACAGGCTCCTACGAGCAGTACTTC.

The chain carries TRBV15 and TRBJ2-7; D may be TRBD1 (6 bases). Trimming cost V 2 bases and J 2 bases, with 7 bases left between them. Germline V CDR1 and CDR2: LNHNV, YYDKDF (reference sequence). This CDR3 spans 13 amino acids. CDR3 DNA sequence: TGTGCCACCAGCAGACAGGGGACCTACGAGCAGTACTTC. Translated: CATSRQGTYEQYF.

The V and J genes are TRBV15 and TRBJ2-1; the match to TRBD2 covers 13 bases. Germline V lookup: CDR1 LNHNV, CDR2 YYDKDF (reference sequence). The CDR3 sequence is 17 residues long. The V and J ends lost 0 bases and 9 bases, in that order; junction bases with no gene match: 8. The CDR3 region has the DNA TGTGCCACCAGCAGAGACAGAGGGACTAGCGGGATTAGTGAGCAGTTCTTC. This sequence encodes CATSRDRGTSGISEQFF.